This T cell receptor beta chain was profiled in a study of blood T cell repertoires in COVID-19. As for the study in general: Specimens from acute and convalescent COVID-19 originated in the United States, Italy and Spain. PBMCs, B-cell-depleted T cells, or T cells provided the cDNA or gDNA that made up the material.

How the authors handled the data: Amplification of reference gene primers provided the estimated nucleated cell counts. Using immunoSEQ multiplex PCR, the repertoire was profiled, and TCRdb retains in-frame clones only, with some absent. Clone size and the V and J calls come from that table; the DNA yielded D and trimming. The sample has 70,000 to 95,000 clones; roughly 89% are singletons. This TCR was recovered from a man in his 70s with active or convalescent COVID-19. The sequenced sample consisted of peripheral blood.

The CDR3 here is CASSLETGKQPQHF. The CDR3 nucleotides are TGCGCCAGCAGCTTGGAGACAGGGAAGCAGCCCCAGCATTTT. The gene calls are TRBV5-1 and TRBJ1-5; TRBD1 matches at 7 bases. Per the germline V gene, CDR1 is SGHRS and CDR2 is YFSETQ. The CDR3 has 14 amino acids. The V gene end was trimmed by 0 bases and the J gene end by 7 bases; junction bases not matched to a gene: 4.